This T cell receptor beta chain appears in the sequencing data of a study of blood T cells in healthy people across ages. As for the study in general: Researchers report that template switching captured about one barcoded beta molecule per two T cells. Study-level points and caveats: Per million T cells, TCR beta diversity dropped roughly linearly as age increased.

The CDR3 extends over 14 amino acids. With 2 bases removed from V and 7 bases from J, the gap between germline ends came to 9 bases. Each of the donors had ten milliliters of peripheral blood drawn into EDTA-treated Vacutainer tubes. A J-beta primer mix and a sample-barcoded 5' primer were used in a second PCR of roughly 6 to 12 cycles. There were at least 2.5 million CDR3-containing paired-end reads obtained from each sample. TCRdb reprocessed the 5' RACE reads via MiXCR and lists one record per CDR3 protein. The sample lists around 1,000,000 distinct CDR3 sequences, 35% to 40% occurring once. A note on this clonotype: Its antigen is not identified.

The clonotype originates from a man younger than 35 in good health. The chain links TRBV12-3 or TRBV12-4 to TRBJ1-6, with D maybe TRBD1 (5 bases). Sequenced material: blood. This chain's CDR3 is CASSLKGSNSPLHF. DNA for the CDR3: TGTGCCAGCAGTTTAAAGGGGAGCAATTCACCCCTCCACTTT.